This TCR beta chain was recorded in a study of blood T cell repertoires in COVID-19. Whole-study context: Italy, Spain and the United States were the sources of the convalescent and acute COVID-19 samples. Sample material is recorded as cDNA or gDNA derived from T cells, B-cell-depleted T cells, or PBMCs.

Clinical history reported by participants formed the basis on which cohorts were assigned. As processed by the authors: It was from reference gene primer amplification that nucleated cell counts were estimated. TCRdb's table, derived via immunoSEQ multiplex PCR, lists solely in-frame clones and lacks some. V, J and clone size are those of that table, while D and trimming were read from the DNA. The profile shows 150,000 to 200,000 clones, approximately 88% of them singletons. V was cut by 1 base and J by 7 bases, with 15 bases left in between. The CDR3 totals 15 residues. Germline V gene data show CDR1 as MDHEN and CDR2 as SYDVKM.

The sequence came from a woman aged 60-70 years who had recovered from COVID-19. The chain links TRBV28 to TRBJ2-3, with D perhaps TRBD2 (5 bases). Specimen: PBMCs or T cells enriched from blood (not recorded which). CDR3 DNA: TGTGCCAGCAGTTTATCGGGCGGGCGGCCAAATACGCAGTATTTT. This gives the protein CASSLSGGRPNTQYF.